The entry below describes one TCR beta chain. The germline gives CDR1 SNHLY, CDR2 FYNNEI. The junction had 4 bases not matched to a gene; V was cut back by 6 bases and J by 4 bases. The CDR3 contains 14 residues. The method was immunoSEQ multiplex PCR; TCRdb's version includes in-frame clones alone and lacks a portion of them. The sample contains just over 300,000 clones, roughly 90% of which appear only once. This sample is drawn from a study of blood T cell repertoires in COVID-19. The specimen sequenced was peripheral blood. This sequence originates from a woman in her 30s with COVID-19, enrolled during active disease. The genes are TRBV2 and TRBJ2-3, with 10 bases identical to TRBD2. CDR3 residues: CASSPAGGPDTQYF. In DNA, the CDR3 is TGTGCCAGCAGCCCAGCGGGGGGGCCAGATACGCAGTATTTT.